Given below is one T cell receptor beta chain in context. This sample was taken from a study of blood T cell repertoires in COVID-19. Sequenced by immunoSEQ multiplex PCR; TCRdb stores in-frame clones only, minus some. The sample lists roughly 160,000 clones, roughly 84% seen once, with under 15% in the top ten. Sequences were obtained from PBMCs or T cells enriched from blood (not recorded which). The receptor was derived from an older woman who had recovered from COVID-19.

CDR3 residues: CASSIRPGQRQETQYF. In DNA, the CDR3 is TGTGCCAGTAGTATTCGACCGGGACAGCGCCAAGAGACCCAGTACTTC. The V call is TRBV19, the J call TRBJ2-5, with TRBD1 identical over 7 bases. V lost 3 bases to trimming and J lost 1 base; unmatched junction nucleotides: 8. The CDR3 consists of 16 residues. From germline, CDR1 is LNHDA and CDR2 SQIVND (reference sequence).